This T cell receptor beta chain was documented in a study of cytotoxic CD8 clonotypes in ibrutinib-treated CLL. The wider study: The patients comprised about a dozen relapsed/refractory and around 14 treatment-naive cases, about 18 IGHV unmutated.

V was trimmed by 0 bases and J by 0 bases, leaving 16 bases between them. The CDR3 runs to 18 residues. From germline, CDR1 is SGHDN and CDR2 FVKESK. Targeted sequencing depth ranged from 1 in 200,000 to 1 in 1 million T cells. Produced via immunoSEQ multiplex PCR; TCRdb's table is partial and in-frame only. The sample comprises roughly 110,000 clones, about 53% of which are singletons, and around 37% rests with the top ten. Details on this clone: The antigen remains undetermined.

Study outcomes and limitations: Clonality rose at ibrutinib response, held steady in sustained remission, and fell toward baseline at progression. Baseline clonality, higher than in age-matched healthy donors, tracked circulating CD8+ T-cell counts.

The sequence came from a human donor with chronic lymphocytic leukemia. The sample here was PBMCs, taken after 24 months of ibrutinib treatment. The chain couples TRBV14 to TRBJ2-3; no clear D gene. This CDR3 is CASSQDEIGVASTDTQYF. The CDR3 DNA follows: TGTGCCAGCAGCCAAGATGAGATAGGAGTGGCTAGCACAGATACGCAGTATTTT.